What follows are 14 T cell receptor beta chains derived from one specimen sequenced in a study of T cell responses to AZD1222 COVID-19 vaccine. Libraries were prepared by immunoSEQ multiplex PCR; TCRdb keeps only in-frame clonotypes and omits some of them. This table holds fewer than 200,000 clones, 85% to 90% found once. The sequencing used peripheral blood, collected on day 0 of AZD1222 vaccination. The receptor source for this set is an adult in good health.

This clone was observed a handful of times. The chain links TRBV4-1 to TRBJ1-4; no reliable D call. Trimming stripped 1 base from V and 8 bases from J, with 14 bases between. CDR1 is MGHRA and CDR2 is YSYEKL in the germline V gene. CDR3 size: 15 residues. CDR3: CASSQGNRVGEKLFF. The CDR3 DNA is TGCGCCAGCAGCCAAGGGAATAGGGTGGGCGAAAAACTGTTTTTT.

The chain has TRBV6-5 and TRBJ1-5, with 8 nucleotides matching TRBD1. Germline V CDR1 and CDR2: MNHEY, SVGAGI. This CDR3 has 14 residues. The V and J ends lost 10 bases and 1 base, in that order; junction bases with no gene match: 6. CDR3 residues: CATLDRVSNQPQHF. As DNA, the CDR3 is TGTGCCACCCTGGACAGGGTCAGCAATCAGCCCCAGCATTTT.

The V gene is TRBV19, the J gene TRBJ1-6, with 7 bases matching TRBD1. After removal of 2 bases from V and 6 bases from J, the junction contained 7 bases not matched to a gene. This CDR3 region has 16 residues. Germline assignment: CDR1 LNHDA and CDR2 SQIVND (reference sequence). The CDR3 DNA follows: TGTGCCAGTAGTATACGAGGGACAGCCCCTAATTCACCCCTCCACTTT. It encodes CASSIRGTAPNSPLHF. The full variable domain, completed using reference TRBV19 and TRBJ1-6, is DGGITQSPKYLFRKEGQNVTLSCEQNLNHDAMYWYRQDPGQGLRLIYYSQIVNDFQKGDIAEGYSVSREKKESFPLTVTSAQKNPTAFYLCASSIRGTAPNSPLHFGNGTRLTVT.

The V and J genes are TRBV5-8 and TRBJ2-1; D unresolved. The CDR3 has 10 residues. The V gene's germline CDR1 is SGHTS and CDR2 YDEGEE. The V end lost 5 bases, the J end lost 8 bases, and 5 bases lay between the germline ends. Here the CDR3 DNA reads TGTGCCAGCAGTACGCATGAGCAGTTCTTC. Protein product: CASSTHEQFF.

This clone was seen a handful of times. The chain is built from TRBV7-8 and TRBJ2-7; 7 bases map to TRBD1. The CDR3 covers 13 residues. Germline V gene sequence: CDR1 SGHVS, CDR2 FQNEAQ. With V trimmed by 5 bases and J by 1 base, 2 bases remained unmatched. The CDR3 coding sequence is TGTGCCAGCAGCCGACAGGGTTCCTACGAGCAGTACTTC. It encodes CASSRQGSYEQYF.

The V gene is TRBV12-3 or TRBV12-4, the J gene TRBJ2-3; the D call may be TRBD1 or TRBD2 (6 bases each). Trimming pared 7 bases from V and 3 bases from J, leaving 11 bases between. The CDR3 is 13 amino acids. The CDR3 is CASIGGPTDTQYF. The CDR3 coding sequence is TGTGCCAGCATCGGGGGCCCGACAGATACGCAGTATTTT.

The chain's CDR3 is CSVSWTVSTDTQYF. CDR3 nucleotides: TGCAGCGTCTCCTGGACAGTAAGCACAGATACGCAGTATTTT. J is TRBJ2-3 and V is TRBV29-1; maybe TRBD1 (6 bases). Germline V CDR1 and CDR2: SQVTM, ANQGSEA. Between the trimmed V and J ends, which lost 6 bases and 0 bases, there was a span of 13 bases. The length of the CDR3 is 14 residues.

The chain recombines TRBV28 with TRBJ1-1; possibly TRBD1 for D (5 bases). Trimming pared 6 bases from V and 1 base from J, leaving 12 bases between. This CDR3 has 14 residues. Per the germline V gene, CDR1 is MDHEN and CDR2 is SYDVKM. The CDR3, as DNA: TGTGCCAGCAGAATAACACAGGCGAACACTGAAGCTTTCTTT. Translated: CASRITQANTEAFF.

This chain links TRBV7-2 with TRBJ1-6; D call uncertain. Germline V lookup: CDR1 SGHTA, CDR2 FQGNSA. V was cut by 3 bases and J by 2 bases, with 8 bases left in between. CDR3 length equals 15 residues. This CDR3 reads CASSLVQTYNSPLHF. The DNA of the CDR3 is TGTGCCAGCAGCTTGGTACAAACCTATAATTCACCCCTCCACTTT. The full variable domain, its missing parts supplied by reference TRBV7-2 and TRBJ1-6, is GAGVSQSPSNKVTEKGKDVELRCDPISGHTALYWYRQSLGQGLEFLIYFQGNSAPDKSGLPSDRFSAERTGGSVSTLTIQRTQQEDSAVYLCASSLVQTYNSPLHFGNGTRLTVT.

V gene TRBV9 combines with J gene TRBJ2-3, with 11 positions matching TRBD1. From germline, CDR1 is SGDLS and CDR2 YYNGEE. This CDR3 is 15 amino acids long. V gave up 1 base and J gave up 6 bases; unmatched junction bases: 4. The CDR3 reads CASSVLGQGGDTQYF. The DNA for the CDR3 is TGTGCCAGCAGCGTATTGGGACAGGGGGGCGATACGCAGTATTTT.

The CDR3, as DNA: TGTGCCAGCAGCCTAGCGGGAGCCGTAGATACGCAGTATTTT. This encodes CASSLAGAVDTQYF. This chain joins TRBV6-5 and TRBJ2-3; TRBD2 aligns across 10 bases. CDR1 is MNHEY and CDR2 is SVGAGI in the germline V gene. V was clipped by 6 bases and J by 5 bases; unmatched bases: 5. There are 14 residues in the CDR3.

The rearrangement links TRBV7-2 to TRBJ2-2; 7 bases map to TRBD1. The CDR3 has 15 residues. Germline assignment: CDR1 SGHTA and CDR2 FQGNSA. V was pared by 5 bases and J by 4 bases, with 7 bases of the junction left unmatched. The CDR3 loop reads CASSNRGIGTGELFF. As DNA, the CDR3 is TGTGCCAGCAGCAACAGGGGTATTGGCACCGGGGAGCTGTTTTTT.

The J gene is TRBJ2-5, the V gene TRBV5-8, with D possibly being TRBD2 (5 bases). In germline, CDR1 is SGHTS, CDR2 YDEGEE. The CDR3 totals 12 residues. Trimming left V 9 bases short and J 5 bases short, with 14 bases between. Here the CDR3 reads CATSYGLETQYF. CDR3 in DNA: TGTGCCACCTCTTATGGACTCGAGACCCAGTACTTC.

This clone was found once. DNA of the CDR3: TGTGCCAGCAGCCAATCTGGGACAGGGGGTGGAAACACCATATATTTT. Its protein product is CASSQSGTGGGNTIYF. The chain carries TRBV28 and TRBJ1-3, with 11 positions matching TRBD1. This CDR3 contains 16 residues. Germline V gene sequence: CDR1 MDHEN, CDR2 SYDVKM. V was clipped by 6 bases and J by 3 bases; unmatched bases: 7.